The clone carrying this TCR beta chain was detected only a few times. Its matching antigen is unknown. Documented time point: newly diagnosed GD, antithyroid drugs for less than 3 months. After RNA was extracted from PBMCs, the TCR library was made from it. Diagnoses of Graves' disease were made by American Thyroid Association guidelines. Building of the TCR beta libraries involved iRepertoire HTBI primers and Arm-PCR of CDR3 regions. TCRdb reanalysed the multiplex PCR reads using MiXCR and keeps one entry per CDR3 protein. Seen here are about 500,000 distinct CDR3 sequences, about 11% observed once, and the top ten hold about 8.9%. The data stem from a study of regulatory T cells in long-lasting Graves disease. Overall study findings and caveats: For persistent Graves' patients, TCR diversity was lower than for newly diagnosed ones.

V gave up 3 bases and J gave up 2 bases, with 14 bases separating them. The CDR3 runs 16 residues. Germline lookup yields CDR1 LNHDA and CDR2 SQIVND (reference sequence). The sample was also reused in another study, on T cells in Graves' hyperthyroidism and ophthalmopathy. According to that study: The patients, who ranged from 18 to 65 in age, presented with newly diagnosed hyperthyroidism lasting under 2 months. In making diagnoses, clinical symptoms, serum thyroxine and TRAb, thyroid ultrasound and orbital computed tomography were all used.

The source material was peripheral blood mononuclear cells (PBMCs), sampled at new diagnosis, from a patient treated with antithyroid drugs. This TCR was sampled from a young woman with Graves disease. The V gene is TRBV19, the J gene TRBJ1-5; D is possibly TRBD1 (5 bases). CDR3 sequence reads: CASSIAGGGGNQPQHF. The CDR3 DNA reads TGTGCCAGTAGTATTGCGGGGGGGGGGGGCAATCAGCCCCAGCATTTT.